The 24 T cell receptor beta chains below all came from one sample that was sequenced in a study of OX40 agonist ivuxolimab in advanced cancers. Only in-frame clones appear in the TCRdb table, and some are missing; sequencing was by immunoSEQ multiplex PCR. The sample carries 90,000 or so clones, around 90% recorded once. The sample was CD4+ or CD8+ T cells sorted from blood, taken in a trial of the OX40 agonist ivuxolimab. The receptors here all came from an adult with an advanced solid tumor such as melanoma, head and neck, liver or kidney cancer.

This chain uses TRBV10-3 with TRBJ2-7; possible D gene TRBD1, 6 bases. Trimming pared 2 bases from V and 3 bases from J, leaving 8 bases between. Looked up from germline, CDR1 is ENHRY and CDR2 is SYGVKD. The CDR3 runs 13 residues. The CDR3 sequence: CAISEQGIYEQYF. The CDR3 DNA reads TGTGCCATCAGTGAGCAGGGGATCTACGAGCAGTACTTC.

The V gene is TRBV5-1, the J gene TRBJ2-1; TRBD1 or TRBD2 may be the D gene (5 bases each). V was pared by 3 bases and J by 10 bases, with 14 bases between. The CDR3 covers 13 residues. Germline CDR1 is SGHRS and CDR2 is YFSETQ. CDR3 region: CASSWGSWFEQFF. The CDR3 region has the DNA TGCGCCAGCAGCTGGGGGAGTTGGTTCGAGCAGTTCTTC.

The J gene is TRBJ2-7, the V gene TRBV4-1, with D maybe TRBD2 (5 bases). V was pared by 0 bases and J by 2 bases, with 23 bases between. There are 19 residues in the CDR3. Germline assignment: CDR1 MGHRA and CDR2 YSYEKL. CDR3 DNA sequence: TGCGCCAGCAGCCAAGAATACGGCCAGCGGCCAGGCGTAACCTACGAGCAGTACTTC. This translates into CASSQEYGQRPGVTYEQYF.

This rearrangement joins TRBV6-6 to TRBJ1-5; D is ambiguous. The germline gives CDR1 MNHNY, CDR2 SVGAGI (reference sequence). Trimming left V 6 bases short and J 2 bases short, with 14 bases between. This CDR3 is built from 15 residues. The CDR3 DNA sequence: TGTGCCAGCAGCGCATACAGCTTAGGCAATCAGCCCCAGCATTTT. This sequence encodes CASSAYSLGNQPQHF.

The chain carries TRBV7-9 and TRBJ2-5; D call uncertain. The V end was cut by 4 bases, the J end by 3 bases, with 15 bases between. CDR3 length: 15 residues. The germline V gene encodes CDR1 SEHNR and CDR2 FQNEAQ (reference sequence). The CDR3 sequence: CASSSPLPGKETQYF. CDR3 in DNA: TGTGCCAGCAGCTCCCCCCTGCCAGGCAAAGAGACCCAGTACTTC.

The chain links TRBV29-1 to TRBJ1-5; 9 bases agree with TRBD1. V lost 4 bases to trimming and J lost 6 bases; unmatched junction nucleotides: 4. This CDR3 contains 13 residues. In germline, CDR1 is SQVTM, CDR2 ANQGSEA. DNA of the CDR3: TGCAGCGTTGGAGGACAGGGGAGTCAGCCCCAGCATTTT. This translates into CSVGGQGSQPQHF. The full variable domain, its missing parts supplied by reference TRBV29-1 and TRBJ1-5, is SAVISQKPSRDICQRGTSLTIQCQVDSQVTMMFWYRQQPGQSLTLIATANQGSEATYESGFVIDKFPISRPNLTFSTLTVSNMSPEDSSIYLCSVGGQGSQPQHFGDGTRLSIL.

V and J are TRBV14 and TRBJ2-6, with D possibly being TRBD1 or TRBD2 (5 bases each). V shed 6 bases and J shed 0 bases, with 15 bases lying between them. The CDR3 length is 17 residues. The germline V gene encodes CDR1 SGHDN and CDR2 FVKESK. CDR3 bases: TGTGCCAGCAGTCCGGGGACGCTTATCTCTGGGGCCAACGTCCTGACTTTC. This codes for CASSPGTLISGANVLTF. Looking up the rest from reference TRBV14 and TRBJ2-6 gives the full variable domain: EAGVTQFPSHSVIEKGQTVTLRCDPISGHDNLYWYRRVMGKEIKFLLHFVKESKQDESGMPNNRFLAERTGGTYSTLKVQPAELEDSGVYFCASSPGTLISGANVLTFGAGSRLTVL.

This chain connects TRBV28 to TRBJ2-5; D ambiguous. The CDR3 contains 12 residues. V shed 10 bases and J shed 0 bases, with 9 bases lying between them. From germline, CDR1 is MDHEN and CDR2 SYDVKM. CDR3 residues: CATALYQETQYF. CDR3 coding DNA: TGTGCCACGGCCCTGTACCAAGAGACCCAGTACTTC.

The chain uses TRBV15 and TRBJ1-1, with D perhaps matching TRBD1 (6 bases). This CDR3 contains 15 residues. Trimming took off 3 bases at V and 2 bases at J, with 13 bases between the two ends. CDR1 is LNHNV and CDR2 is YYDKDF in the germline V gene (reference sequence). The CDR3 here is CATSRGGRANTEAFF. CDR3 sequence (DNA): TGTGCCACCAGCAGGGGGGGCAGAGCTAACACTGAAGCTTTCTTT.

The gene calls are TRBV28 and TRBJ1-2, with D unresolved. This CDR3 is built from 11 residues. The V gene's germline CDR1 is MDHEN and CDR2 SYDVKM. V was clipped by 10 bases and J by 1 base, with 7 bases between them. For the CDR3, the DNA is TGTGCCACACAGCTTAACTATGGCTACACCTTC. Residues: CATQLNYGYTF.

This chain uses TRBV6-5 with TRBJ1-5; D is unresolved. CDR3 size: 15 residues. Germline V CDR1 and CDR2: MNHEY, SVGAGI. Trimming removed 4 bases from V and 3 bases from J, with 13 bases in between. The CDR3 nucleotides read TGTGCCAGCAGTTCGATTACTTGGTACAATCAGCCCCAGCATTTT. It is translated as CASSSITWYNQPQHF.

The V and J genes are TRBV4-3 and TRBJ2-7; 7 positions agree with TRBD2. The V gene's germline CDR1 is LGHNA and CDR2 YSLEER. The CDR3 loop spans 14 amino acids. The V gene end was trimmed by 2 bases and the J gene end by 5 bases; junction bases not matched to a gene: 6. CDR3 nucleotide sequence: TGCGCCAGCAGCCAATCCTCGGGGGGTAACGAGCAGTACTTC. This codes for CASSQSSGGNEQYF.

The sample holds one count of this clone. The chain joins TRBV10-1 to TRBJ1-2; 10 bases agree with TRBD1. CDR1 and CDR2 from the germline V gene are WNHNN and SYGVQD (reference sequence). The CDR3 covers 13 residues. V lost 3 bases, J lost 8 bases, and 3 bases stayed unmatched. In DNA form, the CDR3 reads TGCGCCAGCAGTGACGACAGGGGGCTCGGCTACACCTTC. This translates into CASSDDRGLGYTF.

The CDR3 DNA reads as TGCAGCGTTCATGGGACTAGCGTGTCGAACACCGGGGAGCTGTTTTTT. Translated: CSVHGTSVSNTGELFF. The chain combines TRBV29-1 with TRBJ2-2; 10 positions match TRBD2. This CDR3 has 16 amino acids. V lost 5 bases and J lost 0; bases outside the gene matches: 6. Germline V gene lookup returns CDR1 SQVTM and CDR2 ANQGSEA.

The V gene is TRBV12-5, the J gene TRBJ1-1; a possible D gene is TRBD1 (5 bases). The CDR3 contains 13 residues. V lost 4 bases, J lost 4 bases, and 10 bases lay in between. Germline V gene lookup returns CDR1 LGHNT and CDR2 FRNRAP. The CDR3 DNA reads as TGTGCTAGTGGTTCATCCAGGGTCACTGAAGCTTTCTTT. It encodes CASGSSRVTEAFF. The whole variable domain, filled in from reference TRBV12-5 and TRBJ1-1, reads DARVTQTPRHKVTEMGQEVTMRCQPILGHNTVFWYRQTMMQGLELLAYFRNRAPLDDSGMPKDRFSAEMPDATLATLKIQPSEPRDSAVYFCASGSSRVTEAFFGQGTRLTVV.

The chain couples TRBV2 to TRBJ1-6, with D uncertain. The CDR3 contains 14 residues. V lost 7 bases to trimming and J lost 7 bases, with 14 bases between them. Germline V gene lookup returns CDR1 SNHLY and CDR2 FYNNEI. CDR3 nucleotides: TGTGCCAGCAAGGGCTTAACGGGCAATTCACCCCTCCACTTT. This gives the protein CASKGLTGNSPLHF.

The gene calls are TRBV4-2 and TRBJ2-7, with 7 bases matching TRBD2. The germline gives CDR1 LGHNA, CDR2 YNFKEQ. The CDR3 spans 13 residues. Trimming took 4 bases from V and 7 from J; bases not matched to a gene: 7. This CDR3 is CASSREGGYEQYF. CDR3 in DNA: TGTGCCAGCAGCCGGGAGGGAGGGTATGAGCAGTACTTC.

This clone was found once. V gene TRBV10-2 combines with J gene TRBJ2-7; 11 bases are shared with TRBD2. Germline V gives CDR1 WSHSY, CDR2 SAAADI. V gave up 7 bases and J gave up 4 bases; unmatched junction bases: 6. The CDR3 consists of 14 residues. The CDR3 DNA reads TGCGCCAGCACCATAGCGGGAGGGACATACGAGCAGTACTTC. Translating gives CASTIAGGTYEQYF.

The chain couples TRBV19 to TRBJ2-7, with D possibly called TRBD1 or TRBD2 (7 bases each). Germline V lookup: CDR1 LNHDA, CDR2 SQIVND (reference sequence). This CDR3 region has 14 residues. V was shortened by 4 bases and J by 4 bases, with 14 bases between the two germline ends. The CDR3 region has the DNA TGTGCCAGTAGTAAAAGACAGGGAGGGTACGAGCAGTACTTC. Residues: CASSKRQGGYEQYF.

V gene TRBV27 combines with J gene TRBJ1-2; unclear D gene. Per germline, CDR1 MNHEY and CDR2 SMNVEV (reference sequence). Trimming shortened V by 5 bases and J by 2 bases, and 9 bases separated the two germline ends. CDR3 size: 13 residues. The CDR3 loop is CASSGTGNYGYTF. DNA for the CDR3: TGTGCCAGCAGTGGTACGGGGAACTATGGCTACACCTTC.

V usage is TRBV7-2 and J usage is TRBJ2-7; unclear D gene. Germline V CDR1 and CDR2: SGHTA, FQGNSA. V was trimmed by 3 bases and J by 2 bases, leaving 11 bases between them. This CDR3 is 14 amino acids long. In DNA, the CDR3 is TGTGCCAGCAGCTTTCTCTCAGGTGCCTACGAGCAGTACTTC. It specifies CASSFLSGAYEQYF.

This sequence joins TRBV10-3 and TRBJ1-1, with TRBD1 matching 10 bases. This CDR3 is built from 17 residues. CDR1 is ENHRY, CDR2 SYGVKD, per germline. V shed 6 bases, J shed 1 base, and the junction held 11 bases outside the gene matches. DNA of the CDR3: TGTGCCATCAGCCCGGGACAGGGGCTAGAAGGGAACACTGAAGCTTTCTTT. Its translation: CAISPGQGLEGNTEAFF.

This chain joins TRBV13 and TRBJ2-7; no definite D call. Germline V lookup: CDR1 PRHDT, CDR2 FYEKMQ (reference sequence). V lost 5 bases and J lost 3, with 5 bases in between. This CDR3 comprises 11 residues. The DNA for the CDR3 is TGTGCCAGCAGCCTGCGCTACGAGCAGTACTTC. Translating gives CASSLRYEQYF. Full variable domain (remainder filled in from reference TRBV13 and TRBJ2-7): AAGVIQSPRHLIKEKRETATLKCYPIPRHDTVYWYQQGPGQDPQFLISFYEKMQSDKGSIPDRFSAQQFSDYHSELNMSSLELGDSALYFCASSLRYEQYFGPGTRLTVT.

This sequence joins TRBV5-1 and TRBJ2-3; 8 positions match TRBD2. The CDR3 runs to 18 residues. Germline values: CDR1 SGHRS, CDR2 YFSETQ. Trimming removed 4 bases from V and 1 base from J; junction bases left unmatched: 14. CDR3 sequence: CASSNPLVAGGGTDTQYF. In DNA form, the CDR3 reads TGCGCCAGCAGCAACCCCCTAGTTGCGGGAGGCGGCACAGATACGCAGTATTTT.